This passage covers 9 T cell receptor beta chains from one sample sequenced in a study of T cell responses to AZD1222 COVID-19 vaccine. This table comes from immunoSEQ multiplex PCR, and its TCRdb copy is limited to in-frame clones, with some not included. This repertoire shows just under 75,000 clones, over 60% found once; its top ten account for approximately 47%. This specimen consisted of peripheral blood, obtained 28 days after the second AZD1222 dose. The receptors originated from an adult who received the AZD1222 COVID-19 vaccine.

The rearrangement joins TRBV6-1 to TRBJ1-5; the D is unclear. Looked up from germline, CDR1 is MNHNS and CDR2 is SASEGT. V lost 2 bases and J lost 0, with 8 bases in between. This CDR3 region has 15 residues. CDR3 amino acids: CASSERIPSNQPQHF. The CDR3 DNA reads TGTGCCAGCAGTGAACGGATCCCTAGCAATCAGCCCCAGCATTTT.

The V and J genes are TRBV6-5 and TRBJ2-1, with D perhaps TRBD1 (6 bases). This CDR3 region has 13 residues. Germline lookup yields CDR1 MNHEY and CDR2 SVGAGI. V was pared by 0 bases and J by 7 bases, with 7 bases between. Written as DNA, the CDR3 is TGTGCCAGCAGTTACTCCACAGGGAATGAGCAGTTCTTC. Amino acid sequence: CASSYSTGNEQFF.

The CDR3 nucleotides read TGTGCCAGTACCGGCGGGGGTGGTACGCAGTATTTT. This codes for CASTGGGGTQYF. The rearrangement joins TRBV28 to TRBJ2-3; 7 bases map to TRBD2. This CDR3 is 12 amino acids long. Germline-derived CDR1 and CDR2 are MDHEN and SYDVKM. V lost 9 bases to trimming and J lost 8 bases; unmatched junction nucleotides: 8.

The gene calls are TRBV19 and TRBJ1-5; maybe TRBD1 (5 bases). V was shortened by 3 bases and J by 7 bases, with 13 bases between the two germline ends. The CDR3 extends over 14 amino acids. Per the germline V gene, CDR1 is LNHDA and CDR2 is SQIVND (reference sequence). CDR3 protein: CASSIPSGIQPQHF. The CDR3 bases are TGTGCCAGTAGTATTCCGTCAGGGATCCAGCCCCAGCATTTT.

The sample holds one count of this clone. CDR3 region: CASSPQGGEETQYF. The CDR3 DNA reads TGTGCCAGCTCACCTCAGGGAGGGGAAGAGACCCAGTACTTC. The chain is built from TRBV18 and TRBJ2-5, with TRBD2 identical over 7 bases. CDR1 and CDR2 from the germline V gene are KGHSH and LQKENI. J lost 3 bases, V lost 3 bases, and 4 bases had no gene match. The CDR3 is 14 residues long.

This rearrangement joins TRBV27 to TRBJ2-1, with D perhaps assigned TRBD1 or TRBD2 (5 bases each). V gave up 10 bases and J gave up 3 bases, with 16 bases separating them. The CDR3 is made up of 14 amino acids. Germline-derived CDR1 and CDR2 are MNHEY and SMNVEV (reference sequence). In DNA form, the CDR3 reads TGTGCCACTTCTTGGGGGTGGGGCTACAATGAGCAGTTCTTC. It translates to CATSWGWGYNEQFF.

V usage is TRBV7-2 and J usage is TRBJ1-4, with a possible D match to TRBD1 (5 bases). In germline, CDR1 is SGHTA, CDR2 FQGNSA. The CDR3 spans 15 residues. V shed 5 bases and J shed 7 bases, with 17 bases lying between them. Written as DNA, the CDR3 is TGTGCCAGCAGCCCGCAGGGTAACGCGGGTGAAAAACTGTTTTTT. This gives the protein CASSPQGNAGEKLFF.

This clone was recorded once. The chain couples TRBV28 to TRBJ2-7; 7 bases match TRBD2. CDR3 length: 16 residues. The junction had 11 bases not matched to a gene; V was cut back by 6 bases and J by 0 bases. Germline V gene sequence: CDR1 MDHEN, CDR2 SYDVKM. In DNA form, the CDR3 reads TGTGCCAGCAGCTCTCCGGGACTACAAAACTCCTACGAGCAGTACTTC. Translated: CASSSPGLQNSYEQYF. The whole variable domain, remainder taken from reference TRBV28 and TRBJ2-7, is DVKVTQSSRYLVKRTGEKVFLECVQDMDHENMFWYRQDPGLGLRLIYFSYDVKMKEKGDIPEGYSVSREKKERFSLILESASTNQTSMYLCASSSPGLQNSYEQYFGPGTRLTVT.

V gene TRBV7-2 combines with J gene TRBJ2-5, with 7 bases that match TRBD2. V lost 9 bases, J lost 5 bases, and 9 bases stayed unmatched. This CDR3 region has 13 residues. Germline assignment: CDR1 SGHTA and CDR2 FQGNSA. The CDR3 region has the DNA TGTGCCAGTCGCTTTGCGGGGGACGAGACCCAGTACTTC. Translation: CASRFAGDETQYF.